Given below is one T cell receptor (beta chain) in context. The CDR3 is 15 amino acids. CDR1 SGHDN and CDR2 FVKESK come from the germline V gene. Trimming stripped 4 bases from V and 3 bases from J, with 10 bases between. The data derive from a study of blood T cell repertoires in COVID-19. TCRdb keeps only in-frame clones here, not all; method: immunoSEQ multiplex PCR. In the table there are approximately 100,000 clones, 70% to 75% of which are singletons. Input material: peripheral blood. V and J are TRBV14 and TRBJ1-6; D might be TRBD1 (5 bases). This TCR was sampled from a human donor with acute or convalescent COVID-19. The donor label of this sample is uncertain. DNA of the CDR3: TGTGCCAGCAGCCTCGCGGGACTCTATAATTCACCCCTCCACTTT. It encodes CASSLAGLYNSPLHF.